These 15 T cell receptor beta chains were all obtained from the same sample, sequenced in a study of cytomegalovirus exposure and HLA in healthy donors. PCR used 60 Vbeta primers and 13 Jbeta primers. TCRdb's copy holds only in-frame clones and misses some; the assay was immunoSEQ multiplex PCR. The sample consists of about 190,000 clones, about 83% of them appearing once. The sample was PBMCs. These receptors were collected from a woman aged 30 to 39 in good health and CMV-seropositive.

The rearrangement joins TRBV7-2 to TRBJ1-6; maybe TRBD1 (5 bases). V lost 1 base and J lost 7, with 11 bases in between. Germline CDR1 reads SGHTA; CDR2 reads FQGNSA. This CDR3 is 15 amino acids long. This CDR3 is CASSLGGVGNSPLHF. In DNA, the CDR3 is TGTGCCAGCAGCTTAGGGGGGGTAGGCAATTCACCCCTCCACTTT.

The rearrangement uses TRBV7-9 and TRBJ1-5; 8 bases match TRBD1. Germline V CDR1 and CDR2: SEHNR, FQNEAQ (reference sequence). The CDR3 sequence is 16 residues long. Losses at the gene ends were 5 bases for V and 2 bases for J; bases not matched to a gene: 8. In DNA, the CDR3 is TGTGCCAGCAGCGCCCCGCAGGACAGGGGCAATCAGCCCCAGCATTTT. It yields the protein CASSAPQDRGNQPQHF.

The rearrangement joins TRBV25-1 to TRBJ2-6, with 11 bases identical to TRBD1. The germline V gene encodes CDR1 MGHDK and CDR2 SYGVNS. CDR3 length equals 17 residues. V was pared by 6 bases and J by 0 bases, with 4 bases of the junction left unmatched. CDR3 residues: CASSRDRGISGANVLTF. The CDR3 DNA reads TGTGCCAGCAGCCGGGACAGGGGGATCTCTGGGGCCAACGTCCTGACTTTC.

This clone was recorded only once. The gene calls are TRBV2 and TRBJ1-2; D remains ambiguous. From germline, CDR1 is SNHLY and CDR2 FYNNEI. CDR3 size: 12 residues. The V end was cut by 8 bases, the J end by 2 bases, with 9 bases between. CDR3 nucleotide sequence: TGTGCCAGCCTACAGCAAAACTATGGCTACACCTTC. Translation: CASLQQNYGYTF. The entire variable domain, with the rest obtained from reference TRBV2 and TRBJ1-2, is as follows: EPEVTQTPSHQVTQMGQEVILRCVPISNHLYFYWYRQILGQKVEFLVSFYNNEISEKSEIFDDQFSVERPDGSNFTLKIRSTKLEDSAMYFCASLQQNYGYTFGSGTRLTVV.

The chain recombines TRBV4-3 with TRBJ1-1, with D possibly matching TRBD1 (6 bases). V lost 1 base to trimming and J lost 2 bases, with 17 bases between them. The CDR3 covers 17 residues. CDR1 LGHNA and CDR2 YSLEER come from the germline V gene. DNA of the CDR3: TGCGCCAGCAGCCAAGTCGTCGTAGTGGGACACAACACTGAAGCTTTCTTT. Translated: CASSQVVVVGHNTEAFF.

The CDR3 DNA sequence: TGTGCCAGCAGCTTACAGGGGAACTATGGCTACACCTTC. Protein sequence: CASSLQGNYGYTF. This chain joins TRBV5-6 and TRBJ1-2, with 7 nucleotides matching TRBD1. The germline V gene has CDR1 SGHDT and CDR2 YYEEEE. V lost 2 bases, J lost 2 bases, and 0 bases stayed unmatched. The CDR3 is made up of 13 amino acids.

This rearrangement joins TRBV7-2 to TRBJ1-1, with TRBD1 identical over 7 bases. The germline CDR1 and CDR2 sequences are SGHTA and FQGNSA. V was pared by 2 bases and J by 4 bases, with 1 base of the junction left unmatched. The CDR3 extends over 13 amino acids. The CDR3 reads CASSLQGGTEAFF. The CDR3 nucleotides are TGTGCCAGCAGCTTACAGGGGGGCACTGAAGCTTTCTTT.

A few counts support this clone. This sequence joins TRBV6-5 and TRBJ2-3, with 7 bases aligning to TRBD2. Germline V gene lookup returns CDR1 MNHEY and CDR2 SVGAGI. The CDR3 totals 16 residues. V trimming: 4 bases; J trimming: 0 bases; junction bases outside the gene matches: 7. DNA of the CDR3: TGTGCCAGCAGTTTGGGACTAAGCCTAAGCACAGATACGCAGTATTTT. Protein: CASSLGLSLSTDTQYF.

The chain links TRBV2 to TRBJ2-1; 11 bases map to TRBD2. Germline values: CDR1 SNHLY, CDR2 FYNNEI. J lost 12 bases, V lost 0 bases, and 13 bases had no gene match. The CDR3 length is 17 residues. CDR3 amino acids: CASSEAKRRLAGPGQFF. The CDR3 bases are TGTGCCAGCAGTGAAGCTAAGAGGAGACTAGCGGGACCCGGGCAGTTCTTC.

The chain uses TRBV28 and TRBJ1-5, with 10 bases fitting TRBD1. CDR3 length: 19 amino acids. Germline V gene data show CDR1 as MDHEN and CDR2 as SYDVKM. Trimming took 0 bases from V and 0 from J; bases not matched to a gene: 8. CDR3: CASSLWTGTGVYSNQPQHF. CDR3 coding DNA: TGTGCCAGCAGTTTATGGACCGGGACAGGGGTATATAGCAATCAGCCCCAGCATTTT.

The chain joins TRBV7-9 to TRBJ1-1; no reliable D call. V lost 10 bases, J lost 10 bases, and 19 bases lay in between. Per the germline V gene, CDR1 is SEHNR and CDR2 is FQNEAQ (reference sequence). The CDR3 contains 12 residues. CDR3 residues: CATFSEARGAFF. CDR3 nucleotides: TGTGCCACCTTTAGTGAGGCGCGCGGAGCTTTCTTT.

The CDR3 DNA reads as TGTGCCAGCAGCGTAGAGGCAGGGAGGACCTATGGCTACACCTTC. Amino acid sequence: CASSVEAGRTYGYTF. The rearrangement uses TRBV9 and TRBJ1-2; a possible D gene is TRBD1 (5 bases). The CDR3 is 15 amino acids. CDR1 and CDR2 (germline): SGDLS, YYNGEE. The V and J ends lost 0 bases and 4 bases respectively, with 13 bases between them. The full variable domain, its missing parts supplied by reference TRBV9 and TRBJ1-2, is DSGVTQTPKHLITATGQRVTLRCSPRSGDLSVYWYQQSLDQGLQFLIQYYNGEERAKGNILERFSAQQFPDLHSELNLSSLELGDSALYFCASSVEAGRTYGYTFGSGTRLTVV.

The chain combines TRBV5-1 with TRBJ2-3, with TRBD1 matching 9 bases. Germline V lookup: CDR1 SGHRS, CDR2 YFSETQ. V trimming: 1 base; J trimming: 5 bases; junction bases outside the gene matches: 5. This CDR3 is 15 amino acids long. CDR3 sequence (DNA): TGCGCCAGCAGCTTGAAGGGACAGGGAATAGATACGCAGTATTTT. It is translated as CASSLKGQGIDTQYF.

The chain has TRBV19 and TRBJ1-2, with 7 bases aligning to TRBD1. V trimming: 7 bases; J trimming: 8 bases; junction bases outside the gene matches: 7. Germline V gene lookup returns CDR1 LNHDA and CDR2 SQIVND (reference sequence). The CDR3 spans 12 residues. This CDR3 reads CASNRQGGGYTF. The CDR3 DNA reads TGTGCCAGTAACCGCCAGGGGGGAGGCTACACCTTC.

The gene calls are TRBV18 and TRBJ1-2, with D possibly matching TRBD1 (6 bases). V shed 4 bases and J shed 2 bases, with 17 bases lying between them. Germline V gene sequence: CDR1 KGHSH, CDR2 LQKENI. The CDR3 totals 16 residues. The CDR3 DNA reads as TGTGCCAGCTCACGGGGCCGGGACAAAGGAAACTATGGCTACACCTTC. It codes for CASSRGRDKGNYGYTF. Variable domain in full (rest from reference TRBV18 and TRBJ1-2): NAGVMQNPRHLVRRRGQEARLRCSPMKGHSHVYWYRQLPEEGLKFMVYLQKENIIDESGMPKERFSAEFPKEGPSILRIQQVVRGDSAAYFCASSRGRDKGNYGYTFGSGTRLTVV.